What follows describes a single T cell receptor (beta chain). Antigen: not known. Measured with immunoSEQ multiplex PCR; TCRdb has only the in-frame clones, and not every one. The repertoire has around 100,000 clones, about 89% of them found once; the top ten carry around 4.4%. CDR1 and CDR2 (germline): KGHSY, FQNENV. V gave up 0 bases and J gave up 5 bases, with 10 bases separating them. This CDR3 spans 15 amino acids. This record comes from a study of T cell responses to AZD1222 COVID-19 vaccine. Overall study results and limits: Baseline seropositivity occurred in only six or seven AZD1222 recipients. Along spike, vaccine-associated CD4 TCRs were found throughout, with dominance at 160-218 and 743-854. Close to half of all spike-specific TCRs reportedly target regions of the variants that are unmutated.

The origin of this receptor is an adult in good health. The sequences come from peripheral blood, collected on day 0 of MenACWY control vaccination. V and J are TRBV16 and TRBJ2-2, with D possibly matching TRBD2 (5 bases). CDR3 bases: TGTGCCAGCAGCCAATCTGGAGGTTTTACCGGGGAGCTGTTTTTT. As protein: CASSQSGGFTGELFF.